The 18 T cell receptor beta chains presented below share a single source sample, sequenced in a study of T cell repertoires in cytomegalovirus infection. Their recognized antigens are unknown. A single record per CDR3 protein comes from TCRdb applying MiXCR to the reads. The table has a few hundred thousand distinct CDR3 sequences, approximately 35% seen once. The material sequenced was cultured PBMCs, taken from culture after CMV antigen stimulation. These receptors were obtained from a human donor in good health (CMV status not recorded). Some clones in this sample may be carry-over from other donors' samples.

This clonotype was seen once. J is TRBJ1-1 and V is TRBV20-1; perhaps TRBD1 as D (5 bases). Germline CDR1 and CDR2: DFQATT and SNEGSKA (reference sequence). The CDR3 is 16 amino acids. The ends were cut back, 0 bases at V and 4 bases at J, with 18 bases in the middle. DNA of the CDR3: TGCAGTGCTAGAGATCCCATGACAGTCGACGGCACTGAAGCTTTCTTT. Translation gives CSARDPMTVDGTEAFF.

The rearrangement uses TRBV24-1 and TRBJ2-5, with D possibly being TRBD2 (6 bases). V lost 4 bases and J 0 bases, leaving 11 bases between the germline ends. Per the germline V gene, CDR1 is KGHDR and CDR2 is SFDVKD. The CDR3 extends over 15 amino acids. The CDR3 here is CATSETEGYQETQYF. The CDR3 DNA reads TGTGCCACCAGTGAGACGGAGGGGTACCAAGAGACCCAGTACTTC.

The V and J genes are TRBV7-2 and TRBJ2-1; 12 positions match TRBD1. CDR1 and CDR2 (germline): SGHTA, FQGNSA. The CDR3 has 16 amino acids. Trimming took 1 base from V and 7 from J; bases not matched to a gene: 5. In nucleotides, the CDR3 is TGTGCCAGCAGCTTAGATGGGACAGGGGGCGGAAATGAGCAGTTCTTC. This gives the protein CASSLDGTGGGNEQFF.

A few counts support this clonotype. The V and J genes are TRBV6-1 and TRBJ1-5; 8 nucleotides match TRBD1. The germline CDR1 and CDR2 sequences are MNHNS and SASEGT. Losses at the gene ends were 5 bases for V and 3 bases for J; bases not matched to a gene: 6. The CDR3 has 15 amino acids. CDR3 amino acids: CASSFHRGNNQPQHF. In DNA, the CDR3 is TGTGCCAGCAGTTTCCACAGGGGGAACAATCAGCCCCAGCATTTT.

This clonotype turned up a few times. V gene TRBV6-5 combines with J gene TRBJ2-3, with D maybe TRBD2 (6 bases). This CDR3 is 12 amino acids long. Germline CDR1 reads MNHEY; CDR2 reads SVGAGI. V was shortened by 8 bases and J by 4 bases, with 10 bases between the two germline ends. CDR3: CASGTEADTQYF. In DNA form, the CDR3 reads TGTGCCAGCGGGACTGAGGCAGATACGCAGTATTTT.

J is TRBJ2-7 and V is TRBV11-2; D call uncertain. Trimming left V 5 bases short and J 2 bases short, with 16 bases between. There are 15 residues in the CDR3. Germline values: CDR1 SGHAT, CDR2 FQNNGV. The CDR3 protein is CASSPQLGIPYEQYV. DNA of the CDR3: TGTGCCAGCAGCCCCCAACTCGGAATTCCCTACGAGCAGTACGTC.

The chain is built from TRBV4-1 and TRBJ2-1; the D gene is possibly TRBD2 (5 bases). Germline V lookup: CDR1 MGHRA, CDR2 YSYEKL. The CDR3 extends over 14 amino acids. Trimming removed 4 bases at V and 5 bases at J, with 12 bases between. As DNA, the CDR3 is TGCGCCAGCAGCCCGCGGACTGGCAACAATGAGCAGTTCTTC. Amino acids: CASSPRTGNNEQFF.

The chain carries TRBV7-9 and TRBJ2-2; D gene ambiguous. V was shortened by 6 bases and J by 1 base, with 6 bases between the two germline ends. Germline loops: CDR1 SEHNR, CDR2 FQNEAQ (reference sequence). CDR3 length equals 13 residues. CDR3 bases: TGTGCCAGCAGGCTAGGGAACACCGGGGAGCTGTTTTTT. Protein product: CASRLGNTGELFF.

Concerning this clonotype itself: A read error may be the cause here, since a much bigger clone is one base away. CDR3 DNA: TGTGCCAGCAGTTTGGGACAGACCCCGTACTGGCAGTACGTC. Protein product: CASSLGQTPYWQYV. The chain couples TRBV28 to TRBJ2-7; TRBD1 agrees at 7 bases. CDR3 size: 14 residues. The junction had 11 bases not matched to a gene; V was cut back by 3 bases and J by 9 bases. In germline, CDR1 is MDHEN, CDR2 SYDVKM.

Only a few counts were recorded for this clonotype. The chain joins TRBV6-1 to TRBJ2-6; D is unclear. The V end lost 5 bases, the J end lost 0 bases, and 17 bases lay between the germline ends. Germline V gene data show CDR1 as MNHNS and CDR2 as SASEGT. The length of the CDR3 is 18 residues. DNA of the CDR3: TGTGCCAGCAGTTATCAGTCTCGACGGCGCTCTGGGGCCAACGTCCTGACTTTC. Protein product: CASSYQSRRRSGANVLTF.

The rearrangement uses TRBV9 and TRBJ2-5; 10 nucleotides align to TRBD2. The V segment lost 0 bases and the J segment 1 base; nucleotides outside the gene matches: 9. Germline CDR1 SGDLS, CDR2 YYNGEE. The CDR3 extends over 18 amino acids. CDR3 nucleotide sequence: TGTGCCAGCAGCGTAGGAGGTGGGGGGACTAGCGTCCAAGAGACCCAGTACTTC. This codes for CASSVGGGGTSVQETQYF.

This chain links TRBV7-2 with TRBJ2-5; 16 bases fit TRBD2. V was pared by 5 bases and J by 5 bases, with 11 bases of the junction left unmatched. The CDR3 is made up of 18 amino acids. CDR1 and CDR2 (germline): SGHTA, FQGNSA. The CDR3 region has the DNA TGTGCCAGCAGCCAGACCGGGACTAGCGGGAGGGTAGGGGAGACCCAGTACTTC. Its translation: CASSQTGTSGRVGETQYF.

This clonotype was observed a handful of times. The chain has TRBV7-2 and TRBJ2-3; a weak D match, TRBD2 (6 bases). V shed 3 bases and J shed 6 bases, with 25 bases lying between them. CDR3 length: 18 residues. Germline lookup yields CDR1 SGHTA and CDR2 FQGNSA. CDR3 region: CASSFKVELARFVDTQYF. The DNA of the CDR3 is TGTGCCAGCAGCTTCAAGGTGGAACTAGCAAGGTTTGTGGATACGCAGTATTTT.

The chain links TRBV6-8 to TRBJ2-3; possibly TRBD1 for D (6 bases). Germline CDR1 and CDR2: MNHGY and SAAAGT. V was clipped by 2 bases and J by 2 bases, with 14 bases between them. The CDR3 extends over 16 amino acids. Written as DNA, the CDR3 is TGTGCCAGCAGTTACGCGCAGGGGTCCCTCACAGATACGCAGTATTTT. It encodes CASSYAQGSLTDTQYF.

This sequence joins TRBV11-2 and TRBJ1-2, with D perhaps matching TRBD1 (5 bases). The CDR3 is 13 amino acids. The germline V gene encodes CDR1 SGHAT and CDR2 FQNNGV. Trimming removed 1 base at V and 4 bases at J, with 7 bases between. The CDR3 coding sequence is TGTGCCAGCAGCTTAGGACAGTTCTATGGCTACACCTTC. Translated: CASSLGQFYGYTF.

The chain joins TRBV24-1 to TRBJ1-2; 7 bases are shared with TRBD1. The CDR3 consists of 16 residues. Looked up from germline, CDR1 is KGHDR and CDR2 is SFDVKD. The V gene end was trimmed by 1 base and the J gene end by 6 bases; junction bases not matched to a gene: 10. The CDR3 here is CATSDFHQTGSHGYTF. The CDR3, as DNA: TGTGCCACCAGTGATTTTCATCAGACAGGGAGCCATGGCTACACCTTC.

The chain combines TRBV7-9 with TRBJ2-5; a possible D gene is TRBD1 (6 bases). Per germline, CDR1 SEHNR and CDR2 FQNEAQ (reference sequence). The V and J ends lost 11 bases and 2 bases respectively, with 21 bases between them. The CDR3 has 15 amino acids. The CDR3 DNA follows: TGTGCCCTCCGATTGACAGGAACCGAACAAGAGACCCAGTACTTC. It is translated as CALRLTGTEQETQYF.

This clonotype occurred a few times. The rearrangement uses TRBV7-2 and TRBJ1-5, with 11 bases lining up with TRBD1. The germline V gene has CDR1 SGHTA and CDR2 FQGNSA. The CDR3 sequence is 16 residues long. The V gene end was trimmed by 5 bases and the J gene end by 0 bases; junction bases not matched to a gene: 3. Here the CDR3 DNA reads TGTGCCAGCAGCCCCGGGACAGGGGGTAGCAATCAGCCCCAGCATTTT. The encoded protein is CASSPGTGGSNQPQHF.